Shown below are 32 T cell receptor beta chains from a single sample sequenced in a study of OX40 agonist ivuxolimab in advanced cancers. TCRdb's copy holds only in-frame clones and misses some; the assay was immunoSEQ multiplex PCR. The profile shows about 120,000 clones, roughly nine tenths of them singletons. The input for sequencing was CD4+ or CD8+ T cells sorted from blood, taken in a trial of the OX40 agonist ivuxolimab. Source of these receptors: an adult with an advanced solid tumor such as melanoma, head and neck, liver or kidney cancer.

The V call is TRBV19, the J call TRBJ1-3, with 7 bases fitting TRBD1. Per germline, CDR1 LNHDA and CDR2 SQIVND (reference sequence). The CDR3 is 15 amino acids. The V segment lost 6 bases and the J segment 4 bases; nucleotides outside the gene matches: 9. For the CDR3, the DNA is TGTGCCAGTAGGACCACAGGGGCTGCCGGAAACACCATATATTTT. Its protein product is CASRTTGAAGNTIYF.

The chain employs TRBV30 and TRBJ1-4; D unclear. Between the trimmed V and J ends, which lost 5 bases and 4 bases, there was a span of 17 bases. This CDR3 spans 15 amino acids. The V gene's germline CDR1 is GTSNPN and CDR2 SVGIG (reference sequence). CDR3 in DNA: TGTGCCTGGCATGAACCGGCAGCTTTTAATGAAAAACTGTTTTTT. It is translated as CAWHEPAAFNEKLFF.

This chain joins TRBV11-2 and TRBJ1-2, with D possibly being TRBD1 (6 bases). The V gene's germline CDR1 is SGHAT and CDR2 FQNNGV. The CDR3 sequence is 17 residues long. V lost 4 bases, J lost 1 base, and 19 bases lay in between. The CDR3 nucleotides read TGTGCCAGCAGCTCCTTGGAGACAGGAGACGTTAACTATGGCTACACCTTC. It yields the protein CASSSLETGDVNYGYTF.

The rearrangement uses TRBV29-1 and TRBJ2-2; D is unclear. This CDR3 comprises 14 residues. V was pared by 7 bases and J by 4 bases, with 16 bases between. From germline, CDR1 is SQVTM and CDR2 ANQGSEA. This CDR3 is CSGLGRSPTGELFF. Here the CDR3 DNA reads TGCAGCGGCCTTGGACGGAGCCCCACCGGGGAGCTGTTTTTT.

The genes are TRBV6-5 and TRBJ2-7; D may be TRBD1 (5 bases). The CDR3 has 15 residues. The ends were cut back, 2 bases at V and 7 bases at J, with 18 bases in the middle. Germline CDR1 MNHEY, CDR2 SVGAGI. Here the CDR3 reads CASSYLRVISSEQYF. CDR3 sequence (DNA): TGTGCCAGCAGTTACCTCAGGGTTATCAGTTCGGAGCAGTACTTC.

This chain uses TRBV6-5 with TRBJ2-1; 11 positions agree with TRBD2. Germline V gives CDR1 MNHEY, CDR2 SVGAGI. The CDR3 totals 16 residues. The trim removed 4 bases at V and 2 bases at J, leaving 4 bases unmatched. The CDR3 protein is CASSSTSGGAYNEQFF. In DNA form, the CDR3 reads TGTGCCAGCAGTTCCACTAGCGGGGGAGCCTACAATGAGCAGTTCTTC.

The V gene is TRBV5-5, the J gene TRBJ1-2; D gene uncertain. This CDR3 spans 15 amino acids. V was clipped by 1 base and J by 6 bases, with 16 bases between them. CDR1 and CDR2 (germline): SGHKS, YYEKEE (reference sequence). This CDR3 reads CASSLIRGGLDGYTF. The CDR3 nucleotides are TGTGCCAGCAGCTTGATCCGGGGAGGACTGGATGGCTACACCTTC.

The CDR3 DNA is TGTGCCACCCTGGCCGGGACAGGGAGATCCTACGAGCAGTACTTC. It encodes CATLAGTGRSYEQYF. The gene calls are TRBV2 and TRBJ2-7; 9 bases match TRBD1. V lost 10 bases and J lost 1; bases outside the gene matches: 11. There are 15 residues in the CDR3. CDR1 is SNHLY and CDR2 is FYNNEI in the germline V gene.

DNA for the CDR3: TGCGCCAGCAGCCAATCTCTAGGACAAGAGACCCAGTACTTC. It is translated as CASSQSLGQETQYF. J is TRBJ2-5 and V is TRBV4-1; D is uncertain. Germline CDR1 and CDR2: MGHRA and YSYEKL. The CDR3 runs to 14 residues. Trimming pared 2 bases from V and 2 bases from J, leaving 9 bases between.

The V gene is TRBV5-6, the J gene TRBJ1-5; D might be TRBD1 (6 bases). This CDR3 is 15 amino acids long. The ends were cut back, 0 bases at V and 1 base at J, with 8 bases in the middle. In germline, CDR1 is SGHDT, CDR2 YYEEEE. CDR3 amino acids: CASSLGQVSNQPQHF. Here the CDR3 DNA reads TGTGCCAGCAGCTTGGGACAGGTGAGCAATCAGCCCCAGCATTTT.

V and J are TRBV7-2 and TRBJ1-1; 8 nucleotides agree with TRBD1. Per germline, CDR1 SGHTA and CDR2 FQGNSA. The V gene end was trimmed by 6 bases and the J gene end by 1 base; junction bases not matched to a gene: 7. The CDR3 loop spans 15 amino acids. The CDR3 DNA sequence: TGTGCCAGCAGTCTCCGACAGGGGCCGAACACTGAAGCTTTCTTT. The encoded protein is CASSLRQGPNTEAFF. The full variable domain, completed using reference TRBV7-2 and TRBJ1-1, is GAGVSQSPSNKVTEKGKDVELRCDPISGHTALYWYRQSLGQGLEFLIYFQGNSAPDKSGLPSDRFSAERTGGSVSTLTIQRTQQEDSAVYLCASSLRQGPNTEAFFGQGTRLTVV.

The V call is TRBV6-4, the J call TRBJ1-3, with D possibly being TRBD1 (5 bases). This CDR3 has 15 residues. In germline, CDR1 is MRHNA, CDR2 SNTAGT. Trimming removed 6 bases from V and 4 bases from J, with 16 bases in between. The CDR3 DNA follows: TGTGCCAGCAGCCCACGTGGCAGGGCAGGAAACACCATATATTTT. Protein sequence: CASSPRGRAGNTIYF.

This clone appeared a few times. The chain has TRBV7-2 and TRBJ1-2; D remains unclear. This CDR3 has 13 residues. Germline V gene sequence: CDR1 SGHTA, CDR2 FQGNSA. V was clipped by 5 bases and J by 2 bases, with 9 bases between them. Here the CDR3 reads CASSTDGNYGYTF. The CDR3 DNA reads as TGTGCCAGCAGCACGGACGGGAACTATGGCTACACCTTC.

This clone was recorded once. The chain joins TRBV10-3 to TRBJ2-3; D perhaps matches TRBD1 (5 bases). Germline V gives CDR1 ENHRY, CDR2 SYGVKD. The CDR3 totals 15 residues. Trimming removed 7 bases from V and 2 bases from J, with 16 bases in between. The CDR3 sequence: CAINPDNLLTDTQYF. The CDR3 DNA sequence: TGTGCCATCAATCCGGACAACCTCCTCACAGATACGCAGTATTTT.

The V call is TRBV11-3, the J call TRBJ2-3; D uncertain. The CDR3 has 13 residues. The germline V and J ends were trimmed by 6 bases and 4 bases, with 11 bases remaining between them. Germline CDR1 is SGHNT and CDR2 is YENEEA. The CDR3 nucleotides read TGTGCCAGCAGGCGAAGAGAATCAGATACGCAGTATTTT. Protein: CASRRRESDTQYF.

This clone occurred a few times. The chain combines TRBV10-2 with TRBJ1-6; D remains unclear. Germline V gives CDR1 WSHSY, CDR2 SAAADI. This CDR3 spans 13 amino acids. Trimming removed 4 bases from V and 9 bases from J, with 10 bases in between. The CDR3 sequence is CASSGNLPSPLHF. The CDR3 nucleotides read TGCGCCAGCAGTGGAAATCTCCCTTCACCCCTCCACTTT.

The CDR3 DNA reads as TGTGCCTGGATCAAAATCGGGGGGGGGCAAGATACGCAGTATTTT. Encoded protein: CAWIKIGGGQDTQYF. The chain recombines TRBV30 with TRBJ2-3; 8 bases agree with TRBD2. The CDR3 has 15 amino acids. The V segment lost 4 bases and the J segment 5 bases; nucleotides outside the gene matches: 11. Per the germline V gene, CDR1 is GTSNPN and CDR2 is SVGIG (reference sequence).

The chain joins TRBV6-1 to TRBJ1-2; D not resolved. In germline, CDR1 is MNHNS, CDR2 SASEGT. The ends were cut back, 3 bases at V and 0 bases at J, with 14 bases in the middle. The CDR3 covers 16 residues. CDR3 sequence (DNA): TGTGCCAGCAGTGAGGGAGTTGGCAATGCTAACTATGGCTACACCTTC. Its translation: CASSEGVGNANYGYTF.

The V gene is TRBV19, the J gene TRBJ1-1; D gene unclear. V was shortened by 10 bases and J by 0 bases, with 15 bases between the two germline ends. The CDR3 spans 14 residues. Germline V gives CDR1 LNHDA, CDR2 SQIVND (reference sequence). CDR3 bases: TGTGCCACCACAACCTCAACAGTGAACACTGAAGCTTTCTTT. Residues: CATTTSTVNTEAFF.

The chain couples TRBV19 to TRBJ2-1; TRBD2 matches at 11 bases. This CDR3 has 20 residues. From germline, CDR1 is LNHDA and CDR2 SQIVND (reference sequence). Unmatched junction bases numbered 18, after V lost 3 bases and J lost 5 bases. The CDR3 reads CASSISTGRRLAGTHNEQFF. CDR3 nucleotide sequence: TGTGCCAGTAGTATCTCGACGGGACGGAGACTAGCGGGGACACACAATGAGCAGTTCTTC. Using reference TRBV19 and TRBJ2-1 for the parts outside the CDR3, the full variable domain is DGGITQSPKYLFRKEGQNVTLSCEQNLNHDAMYWYRQDPGQGLRLIYYSQIVNDFQKGDIAEGYSVSREKKESFPLTVTSAQKNPTAFYLCASSISTGRRLAGTHNEQFFGPGTRLTVL.

This chain uses TRBV9 with TRBJ1-3; no clear D gene. Germline assignment: CDR1 SGDLS and CDR2 YYNGEE. V lost 2 bases, J lost 4 bases, and 7 bases lay in between. CDR3 length: 13 residues. The CDR3 DNA follows: TGTGCCAGCAGCGTCGGTAAAGGAAACACCATATATTTT. It yields the protein CASSVGKGNTIYF.

Concerning this clone: The sample has other DNA sequences that encode this CDR3 too. The genes are TRBV7-2 and TRBJ1-1; no clear D gene. CDR1 and CDR2 (germline): SGHTA, FQGNSA. The CDR3 totals 13 residues. V was shortened by 0 bases and J by 3 bases, with 5 bases between the two germline ends. For the CDR3, the DNA is TGTGCCAGCAGCTTAGCCTGGGACACTGAAGCTTTCTTT. It encodes CASSLAWDTEAFF.

About this clone itself: A junction end diverges from the germline sequence, so it may reflect a read error. The same CDR3 is also encoded by other DNA sequences in this sample. The genes are TRBV6-5 and TRBJ2-7; the D gene is possibly TRBD1 (6 bases). Germline CDR1 is MNHEY and CDR2 is SVGAGI. The CDR3 is 15 residues long. For the CDR3, the DNA is TGCGCCAGCAGTTATGACAGGCCGTATCCCCGGGAGCAGTACTTC. It specifies CASSYDRPYPREQYF.

The chain is built from TRBV5-6 and TRBJ2-7; D unclear. Trimming stripped 1 base from V and 6 bases from J, with 8 bases between. Germline V gene sequence: CDR1 SGHDT, CDR2 YYEEEE. The CDR3 totals 12 residues. CDR3 coding DNA: TGTGCCAGCAGCTTGATGGGTACCGAGCAGTACTTC. Translating it yields CASSLMGTEQYF.

The V gene is TRBV2, the J gene TRBJ1-1; D may be TRBD1 (5 bases). The CDR3 loop spans 15 amino acids. Trimming shortened V by 1 base and J by 2 bases, and 11 bases separated the two germline ends. Germline loops: CDR1 SNHLY, CDR2 FYNNEI. Here the CDR3 DNA reads TGTGCCAGCAGTGAAGGGGGCAGCCCCAACACTGAAGCTTTCTTT. Translated: CASSEGGSPNTEAFF.

The chain combines TRBV28 with TRBJ1-6; weak D call: TRBD1 (6 bases). The CDR3 is 16 residues long. Germline CDR1 is MDHEN and CDR2 is SYDVKM. V was pared by 8 bases and J by 10 bases, with 24 bases between. Here the CDR3 reads CASREILQGGASPLHF. CDR3 DNA sequence: TGTGCCAGCCGGGAGATCCTACAGGGAGGGGCCTCACCCCTCCACTTT. Supplemented by reference TRBV28 and TRBJ1-6, the full variable domain reads DVKVTQSSRYLVKRTGEKVFLECVQDMDHENMFWYRQDPGLGLRLIYFSYDVKMKEKGDIPEGYSVSREKKERFSLILESASTNQTSMYLCASREILQGGASPLHFGNGTRLTVT.

This clone was detected a few times. V is TRBV28 and J is TRBJ1-5; 7 nucleotides line up with TRBD1. This CDR3 spans 12 amino acids. Per the germline V gene, CDR1 is MDHEN and CDR2 is SYDVKM. V trimming: 8 bases; J trimming: 14 bases; junction bases outside the gene matches: 12. CDR3 residues: CASVTLQGSEHF. The CDR3 nucleotides are TGTGCCAGCGTGACATTACAGGGGAGCGAGCATTTT.

Note on this clone: The junction and the germline gene differ at one end; a read error may be behind it. The V and J genes are TRBV6-5 and TRBJ1-1; D gene uncertain. The CDR3 consists of 11 residues. Germline V lookup: CDR1 MNHEY, CDR2 SVGAGI. The DNA of the CDR3 is TGTGCCAGCAGGTACTTAACTGAAGCTTTCTTT. It specifies CASRYLTEAFF.

The chain has TRBV7-2 and TRBJ2-2, with 9 bases identical to TRBD1. Losses at the gene ends were 8 bases for V and 7 bases for J; bases not matched to a gene: 14. The CDR3 consists of 16 residues. Germline CDR1 reads SGHTA; CDR2 reads FQGNSA. The CDR3 nucleotides read TGTGCCAGCGACAACGGCCGGGACAGGGCTAGCGGGGAGCTGTTTTTT. This gives the protein CASDNGRDRASGELFF.

The chain is built from TRBV11-2 and TRBJ1-2; TRBD1 matches 7 bases. The ends lost 7 bases at V and 8 bases at J; junction bases unmatched: 10. Germline V gene data show CDR1 as SGHAT and CDR2 as FQNNGV. This CDR3 contains 13 residues. The CDR3 nucleotides read TGTGCCAGCAACCTCAGGGGGTATTGGGGCTACACCTTC. This sequence encodes CASNLRGYWGYTF.

In its sample, this clone was seen a few times. Here the CDR3 reads CASTRGRPGDTQYF. The DNA of the CDR3 is TGTGCCAGCACCAGGGGAAGACCAGGAGATACGCAGTATTTT. V usage is TRBV6-5 and J usage is TRBJ2-3, with a weak D call TRBD1 (6 bases). Germline CDR1 and CDR2: MNHEY and SVGAGI. The CDR3 has 14 residues. Trimming took off 7 bases at V and 5 bases at J, with 16 bases between the two ends.

The chain employs TRBV7-2 and TRBJ2-3; no clear D gene. The germline CDR1 and CDR2 sequences are SGHTA and FQGNSA. V was cut by 5 bases and J by 6 bases, with 12 bases left in between. The CDR3 covers 13 residues. CDR3 protein: CASSVSSLDTQYF. The CDR3 DNA reads as TGTGCCAGCAGCGTATCTTCTTTGGATACGCAGTATTTT.